A selection of T cell receptor beta chains follows, all from one sample in a study of CD8 T cells in ankylosing spondylitis. TCRdb itself ran the 5' RACE reads through MiXCR, one entry per CDR3 protein. The table has 300,000 to 350,000 distinct CDR3 sequences, roughly 15% seen once; the top ten hold approximately 0.99%. Specimen: blood, either unsorted or a sorted T cell fraction (not recorded which). These receptors originate from a male donor with ankylosing spondylitis or in good health (not recorded which). Each CDR3 is given with its conserved first and last residue. The order of the fields is J gene, V gene, D gene, clone size, CDR3 DNA, CDR3 protein. A D gene is named only where the DNA matches it firmly. Part of the rows lack a size; the others show once, few, many or a class for expanded clones.

J gene: TRBJ1-2; V gene: TRBV6-5; D gene: TRBD1; clone size: few; CDR3 DNA: TGTGCCAGCAGTTACTCGAGTCCGGCAGGGGGCAACTATGGCTACACCTTC; CDR3 protein: CASSYSSPAGGNYGYTF
J gene: TRBJ2-3; V gene: TRBV30; D gene: -; clone size: once; CDR3 DNA: TGTGCCTGGAGTCTTCGGGATCCCCAGGCAGATACGCAGTATTTT; CDR3 protein: CAWSLRDPQADTQYF
J gene: TRBJ2-1; V gene: TRBV27; D gene: TRBD1; clone size: -; CDR3 DNA: TGTGCCAGCAGGAGACAGGGGGGCAATGAGCAGTTCTTC; CDR3 protein: CASRRQGGNEQFF
J gene: TRBJ2-7; V gene: TRBV7-6; D gene: TRBD1; clone size: -; CDR3 DNA: TGTGCCAGCAGCTTAGTCGGGACAGGGAATTACGAGCAGTACTTC; CDR3 protein: CASSLVGTGNYEQYF
J gene: TRBJ1-4; V gene: TRBV5-1; D gene: -; clone size: few; CDR3 DNA: TGCGCCAGCAGCTTGGCCGGCCCAACTAATGAAAAACTGTTTTTT; CDR3 protein: CASSLAGPTNEKLFF
J gene: TRBJ1-2; V gene: TRBV9; D gene: TRBD1; clone size: -; CDR3 DNA: TGTGCCAGCAGCGCGGGCTCCGGGACAGCCTATGGCTACACCTTC; CDR3 protein: CASSAGSGTAYGYTF
J gene: TRBJ2-4; V gene: TRBV10-3; D gene: TRBD1; clone size: -; CDR3 DNA: TGTGCCACCTCCCTGGGACAGGGTGTGGGCATTCAGTACTTC; CDR3 protein: CATSLGQGVGIQYF
J gene: TRBJ2-7; V gene: TRBV12-3/TRBV12-4; D gene: -; clone size: many; CDR3 DNA: TGTGCCAGCACTCTAGGGCACCTTAAGGGGGAGCAGTACTTC; CDR3 protein: CASTLGHLKGEQYF
J gene: TRBJ1-2; V gene: TRBV19; D gene: TRBD1; clone size: -; CDR3 DNA: TGTGCCAGTAGTATAACGCCAGGGGGAGTCTATGGCTACACCTTC; CDR3 protein: CASSITPGGVYGYTF
J gene: TRBJ2-4; V gene: TRBV20-1; D gene: TRBD2; clone size: -; CDR3 DNA: TGCTGTGCTAGCGGGACTAGCGGGAACATAGCCAAAAACATTCAGTACTTC; CDR3 protein: CCASGTSGNIAKNIQYF
J gene: TRBJ2-1; V gene: TRBV10-1; D gene: TRBD2; clone size: many; CDR3 DNA: TGCGCCAGCAGTGATAGACTAGCGGGGGGGCCTACACGAAGGTTGGTATCCTACAATGAGCAGTTCTTC; CDR3 protein: CASSDRLAGGPTRRLVSYNEQFF
J gene: TRBJ2-1; V gene: TRBV29-1; D gene: -; clone size: -; CDR3 DNA: TGCAGCGTTGAAGCCGGTGCCCCTACCTCCTACAATGAGCAGTTCTTC; CDR3 protein: CSVEAGAPTSYNEQFF
J gene: TRBJ2-5; V gene: TRBV5-5; D gene: TRBD1; clone size: few; CDR3 DNA: TGTGCCAGCAGCTTCGCAACCAGTGCAGGGGGCTTGGAGACCCAGTACTTC; CDR3 protein: CASSFATSAGGLETQYF
J gene: TRBJ2-3; V gene: TRBV12-3/TRBV12-4; D gene: -; clone size: -; CDR3 DNA: TGTGCCAGCAGGGAACTAGGAGCAGATACGCAGTATTTT; CDR3 protein: CASRELGADTQYF
J gene: TRBJ2-1; V gene: TRBV25-1; D gene: -; clone size: -; CDR3 DNA: TGTGCCAGCAGTGACCTGGATGAGCAGTTCTTC; CDR3 protein: CASSDLDEQFF
J gene: TRBJ2-1; V gene: TRBV24-1; D gene: TRBD1; clone size: -; CDR3 DNA: TGTGCCACCAGTGACCCCAGACAGGGGGGAGACAAGGAGCAGTTCTTC; CDR3 protein: CATSDPRQGGDKEQFF
J gene: TRBJ2-2; V gene: TRBV19; D gene: TRBD2; clone size: few; CDR3 DNA: TGTGCCAGTAGTATTCACCTAGCGGGAGGGCAGAACACCGGGGAGCTGTTTTTT; CDR3 protein: CASSIHLAGGQNTGELFF
J gene: TRBJ1-6; V gene: TRBV29-1; D gene: TRBD1; clone size: few; CDR3 DNA: TGCAGCGTCATTGGACAGGGGGGAAATTCACCCCTCCACTTT; CDR3 protein: CSVIGQGGNSPLHF
J gene: TRBJ2-2; V gene: TRBV5-6; D gene: -; clone size: many; CDR3 DNA: TGTGCCAGCAGCTTGGACGGACAGACGAACACCGGGGAGCTGTTTTTT; CDR3 protein: CASSLDGQTNTGELFF
J gene: TRBJ2-5; V gene: TRBV10-3; D gene: -; clone size: -; CDR3 DNA: TGTGCCATCAGTGAGTACAGGGAAGAGACCCAGTACTTC; CDR3 protein: CAISEYREETQYF
J gene: TRBJ2-1; V gene: TRBV11-2; D gene: TRBD2; clone size: -; CDR3 DNA: TGTGCCAGCAGCCCCGTTAGACCCTACGGGACTACGTACAATGAGCAGTTCTTC; CDR3 protein: CASSPVRPYGTTYNEQFF
J gene: TRBJ1-1; V gene: TRBV7-9; D gene: TRBD1; clone size: -; CDR3 DNA: TGTGCCAGTTCTCCTCAAGTAGGGACAGGGAAAGATACTGAAGCTTTCTTT; CDR3 protein: CASSPQVGTGKDTEAFF
J gene: TRBJ2-1; V gene: TRBV3-1; D gene: -; clone size: few; CDR3 DNA: TGTGCCAGCAGCCAAGTTCGGGCGCTAGCGTACAATGAGCAGTTCTTC; CDR3 protein: CASSQVRALAYNEQFF
J gene: TRBJ1-6; V gene: TRBV3-1; D gene: TRBD1; clone size: -; CDR3 DNA: TGTGCCAGCAGCCAACGATGGGACAGTTCACCCCTCCACTTT; CDR3 protein: CASSQRWDSSPLHF
J gene: TRBJ1-5; V gene: TRBV5-1; D gene: -; clone size: -; CDR3 DNA: TGCGCCAGCAGCCCGGATGGACAAGTCAATCAGCCCCAGCATTTT; CDR3 protein: CASSPDGQVNQPQHF
J gene: TRBJ2-1; V gene: TRBV28; D gene: TRBD2; clone size: -; CDR3 DNA: TGTGCCAGCAGTTTGGCTAGCGGGAGAAACAATGAGCAGTTCTTC; CDR3 protein: CASSLASGRNNEQFF
J gene: TRBJ1-2; V gene: TRBV6-1; D gene: -; clone size: few; CDR3 DNA: TGTGCCAGCAGCGAAGGAGGGTGGGACTATGGCTACACCTTC; CDR3 protein: CASSEGGWDYGYTF
J gene: TRBJ2-1; V gene: TRBV18; D gene: -; clone size: many; CDR3 DNA: TGTGCCAGCTCACCACCGGAGCGACCCAGAGGATACAATGAGCAGTTCTTC; CDR3 protein: CASSPPERPRGYNEQFF
J gene: TRBJ1-2; V gene: TRBV12-3/TRBV12-4; D gene: -; clone size: few; CDR3 DNA: TGTGCCAGCACCCCTTATAACTATGGCTACACCTTC; CDR3 protein: CASTPYNYGYTF
J gene: TRBJ2-4; V gene: TRBV11-2; D gene: TRBD1; clone size: -; CDR3 DNA: TGTGCCAGCAGCACGACAGGGGGAAACATTCAGTACTTC; CDR3 protein: CASSTTGGNIQYF